The 10 T cell receptor beta chains below were found in one sample sequenced in a study of blood T cell repertoires in COVID-19. Measured with immunoSEQ multiplex PCR; TCRdb has only the in-frame clones, and not every one. The sample contains roughly 250,000 clones, about 90% of which appear only once. Sequencing used peripheral blood. These receptors all come from a woman in her thirties or forties with acute or convalescent COVID-19.

This chain uses TRBV25-1 with TRBJ2-5; TRBD1 matches at 8 bases. Germline trimming cut 8 bases from V and 5 bases from J; bases unmatched to any gene: 7. Germline assignment: CDR1 MGHDK and CDR2 SYGVNS. The CDR3 has 13 residues. The CDR3 nucleotides are TGTGCCAGCGGGACAGGAGTGGGGGAGACCCAGTACTTC. Translation: CASGTGVGETQYF.

This chain uses TRBV4-2 with TRBJ2-2; TRBD2 might be the D (7 bases). Trimming removed 6 bases from V and 4 bases from J, with 18 bases in between. CDR1 is LGHNA, CDR2 YNFKEQ, per germline. The CDR3 totals 16 residues. This CDR3 is CASRDLGEGGTGELFF. The CDR3 DNA sequence: TGTGCCAGCAGAGACCTTGGGGAGGGGGGCACCGGGGAGCTGTTTTTT.

This clone was counted between two and nine times. This rearrangement joins TRBV9 to TRBJ1-1; 7 nucleotides align to TRBD1. This CDR3 spans 14 amino acids. Germline-derived CDR1 and CDR2 are SGDLS and YYNGEE. V was pared by 0 bases and J by 7 bases, with 6 bases of the junction left unmatched. As DNA, the CDR3 is TGTGCCAGCAGCGTAGTCCGGACAGGAGGTGAAGCTTTCTTT. This sequence encodes CASSVVRTGGEAFF.

The V call is TRBV18, the J call TRBJ1-2, with D uncertain. The ends were cut back, 2 bases at V and 2 bases at J, with 12 bases in the middle. The CDR3 contains 15 residues. CDR1 is KGHSH, CDR2 LQKENI, per germline. CDR3 protein: CASSPGEAVNYGYTF. In nucleotides, the CDR3 is TGTGCCAGCTCACCAGGAGAAGCAGTAAACTATGGCTACACCTTC.

This clone was picked up a small number of times. V is TRBV4-1 and J is TRBJ2-1; 9 nucleotides match TRBD2. The CDR3 length is 15 residues. Trimming at V came to 10 bases and at J to 4 bases, leaving 11 bases not matched to a gene. Germline-derived CDR1 and CDR2 are MGHRA and YSYEKL. The CDR3 spells CATKTSGGSYNEQFF. In nucleotides, the CDR3 is TGCGCCACCAAAACCAGCGGGGGGTCTTACAATGAGCAGTTCTTC.

This chain connects TRBV5-1 to TRBJ2-5, with 8 bases lining up with TRBD1. The CDR3 sequence is 13 residues long. CDR1 SGHRS and CDR2 YFSETQ come from the germline V gene. The junction had 3 bases not matched to a gene; V was cut back by 4 bases and J by 4 bases. The CDR3 DNA follows: TGCGCCAGCAGCAACGGACAGGGAGAGACCCAGTACTTC. Translated, it gives CASSNGQGETQYF.

The chain combines TRBV5-1 with TRBJ2-1; 12 bases agree with TRBD2. V lost 4 bases to trimming and J lost 3 bases; unmatched junction nucleotides: 5. CDR1 SGHRS and CDR2 YFSETQ come from the germline V gene. The CDR3 runs to 16 residues. In DNA, the CDR3 is TGCGCCAGCAGCAAATCTAGCGGGGGGGTCTACAATGAGCAGTTCTTC. Protein sequence: CASSKSSGGVYNEQFF.

This clone appeared a single time. The J gene is TRBJ1-5, the V gene TRBV3-1 (or the pseudogene TRBV3-2); the match to TRBD1 covers 9 bases. Germline V gives CDR1 LGHDT, CDR2 YNNKEL (reference sequence). There are 21 residues in the CDR3. V lost 6 bases to trimming and J lost 1 base; unmatched junction nucleotides: 22. The DNA for the CDR3 is TGTGCCAGCAGTCTTAACCCATGGGACAGGGATGTCCCACCCAGCAATCAGCCCCAGCATTTT. Amino acids: CASSLNPWDRDVPPSNQPQHF.

A note on this clone: The sample carries other DNA sequences with the same CDR3. This rearrangement joins TRBV12-3 or TRBV12-4 to TRBJ1-4; D ambiguous. There are 13 residues in the CDR3. Trimming stripped 6 bases from V and 0 bases from J, with 5 bases between. CDR3 in DNA: TGTGCCAGCAGCTCTGCAACTAATGAAAAACTGTTTTTT. Its translation: CASSSATNEKLFF.

The chain has TRBV2 and TRBJ1-4; 8 bases align to TRBD1. CDR1 and CDR2 from the germline V gene are SNHLY and FYNNEI. This CDR3 spans 16 amino acids. With 7 bases clipped from V and 8 bases from J, the junction kept 15 bases outside the gene matches. CDR3 nucleotide sequence: TGTGCCAGCACCCCCGCTCCGGGACAGGTTAAAGAAAAACTGTTTTTT. This gives the protein CASTPAPGQVKEKLFF.